Listed below are T cell receptor beta chains from one sample, sequenced in a study of cytomegalovirus exposure and HLA in healthy donors. Assay: immunoSEQ multiplex PCR; the TCRdb copy retains only in-frame clones and omits some. The sample has over 150,000 clones; about two thirds are singletons. The sample taken for sequencing was PBMCs. The receptors shown here come from a woman aged 25 to 45 in good health and CMV-seronegative. Each CDR3 is given without its conserved first and last residue.

cdr3_length v_call cdr3_aa
12 TRBV7-9 ASSFSGSTDTQY
11 TRBV18 ASSPELAGRQF
15 TRBV4-2 ASSQEKGQPSNQPQH
12 TRBV2 ASTLGSRIGTQY
15 TRBV18 ASSPRDRPYSGNTIY
13 TRBV11-2 ASSLYSGRTYEQY
11 TRBV11-3 ASSTRTGYGYT
17 TRBV6-1 ASSEITKIAGQGEDTQY
8 TRBV28 ASKGEFAF
10 TRBV6-1 ASTNRAGELF
12 TRBV5-1 ASSLVQGGYEQY
11 TRBV7-6 ASSQNLNTEAF